This TCR beta chain was identified in a study of shared clonotypes between healthy human individuals. CD4+ cells yielded CD45RA+ naive and CD45RA-negative memory subsets. CDR1 MNHEY and CDR2 SVGAGI come from the germline V gene. This CDR3 contains 16 residues. The V segment lost 0 bases and the J segment 4 bases; nucleotides outside the gene matches: 1. With respect to this clone: This same CDR3 is encoded by further DNA sequences in the sample.

Sequencing was performed with immunoSEQ multiplex PCR; in TCRdb, only in-frame clones are kept and a portion is missing. Of about 1 million clones listed, 65% to 80% are singletons. The source is a man between 18 and 35 years old in good health. The sequencing sample was made of memory CD4+ T cells sorted from blood. As for subset: CD45RA-negative fraction. The V call is TRBV6-5, the J call TRBJ2-6; 9 positions match TRBD2. CDR3: CASSYSGLAGANVLTF. CDR3 coding DNA: TGTGCCAGCAGTTACTCAGGACTAGCGGGGGCCAACGTCCTGACTTTC.